The following is a T cell receptor (beta chain) sequence with its context. Its antigen remains unknown. Researchers amplified the TCR beta CDR3 regions from RNA transcripts. A set of HTBI primers served as the primers for a first-round RT-PCR of the TCR CDR3. TCRdb re-analysed the multiplex PCR reads in MiXCR, keeping a single row per CDR3 protein. The sample carries approximately 640,000 distinct CDR3 sequences, approximately 42% recorded once. The data were obtained in a study of T cells in Graves' hyperthyroidism and ophthalmopathy. General study results and limits: Clonotypes that were expanded in thyroid above 0.001 mostly appeared in blood too. The authors' 13 V-J model separated ophthalmopathy from stable hyperthyroidism. The model made its ophthalmopathy prediction, and onset followed a median roughly 6.5 months later.

This CDR3 spans 17 amino acids. Trimming removed 2 bases at V and 5 bases at J, with 21 bases between. Per germline, CDR1 MNHNY and CDR2 SVGAGI (reference sequence). The chain uses TRBV6-6 and TRBJ2-5; D unclear. This receptor was identified in an adult man with Graves' disease, either hyperthyroidism or ophthalmopathy (not recorded which). The sequencing sample was made of peripheral blood or thyroid tissue (not recorded which). Here the CDR3 DNA reads TGTGCCAGCAGTTACACGCCTAATGGGGTACGGGCGGAGACCCAGTACTTC. This gives the protein CASSYTPNGVRAETQYF.